This entry concerns a single TCR beta chain. Its cognate antigen is unknown. This entry comes from a study of cytotoxic CD8 clonotypes in ibrutinib-treated CLL. Study-level information: Response was recorded as partial in 25 or so patients and complete in 2; at median roughly 68 months, approximately 15 remained remitted and some twelve had progressed. General observations from the study: Clonotypes that were public were uncommon, and they contracted or stayed stable on treatment. Baseline clonality was higher than in age-matched healthy donors and moved in step with circulating CD8+ T-cell counts. Clonality increased at ibrutinib response, then returned toward baseline at progression.

Profiled with immunoSEQ multiplex PCR; TCRdb holds only in-frame clones, not every one. The top ten hold 4.6% of the sample, which has roughly 180,000 clones, approximately 80% seen once. The CDR3 loop spans 13 amino acids. V was cut by 3 bases and J by 4 bases, with 6 bases left in between. Germline loops: CDR1 SGHDN, CDR2 FVKESK. The clonotype originates from a human donor with chronic lymphocytic leukemia. This sequence joins TRBV14 and TRBJ2-2, with D uncertain. The sample consisted of PBMCs, taken after 24 months of ibrutinib treatment. The CDR3 reads CASSHWVTGELFF. The CDR3 bases are TGTGCCAGCAGCCACTGGGTCACCGGGGAGCTGTTTTTT.